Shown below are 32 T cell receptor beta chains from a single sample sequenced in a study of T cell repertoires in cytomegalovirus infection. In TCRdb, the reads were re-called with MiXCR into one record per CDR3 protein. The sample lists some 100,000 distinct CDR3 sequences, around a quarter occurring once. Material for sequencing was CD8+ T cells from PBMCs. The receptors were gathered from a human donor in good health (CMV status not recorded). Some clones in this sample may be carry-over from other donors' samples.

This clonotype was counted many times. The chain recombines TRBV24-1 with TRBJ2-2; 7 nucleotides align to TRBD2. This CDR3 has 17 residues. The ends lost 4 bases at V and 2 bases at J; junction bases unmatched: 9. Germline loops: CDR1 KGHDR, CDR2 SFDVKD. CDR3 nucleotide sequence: TGTGCCACCAGTGACTCGGGAGGTAGAGGAAACACCGGGGAGCTGTTTTTT. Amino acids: CATSDSGGRGNTGELFF.

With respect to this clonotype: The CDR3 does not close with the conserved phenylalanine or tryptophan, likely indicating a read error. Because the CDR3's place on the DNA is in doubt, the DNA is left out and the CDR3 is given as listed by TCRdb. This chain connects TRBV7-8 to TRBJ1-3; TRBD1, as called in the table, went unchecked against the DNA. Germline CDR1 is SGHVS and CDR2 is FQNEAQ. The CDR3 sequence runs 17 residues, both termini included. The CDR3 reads CARSLLSGTGPGNTIHC.

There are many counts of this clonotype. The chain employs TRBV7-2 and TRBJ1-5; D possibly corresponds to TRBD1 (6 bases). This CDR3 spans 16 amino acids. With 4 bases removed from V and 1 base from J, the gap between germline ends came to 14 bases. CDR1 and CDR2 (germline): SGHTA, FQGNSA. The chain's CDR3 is CASSSLDGQSNQPQHF. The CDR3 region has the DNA TGTGCCAGCAGCTCCCTCGACGGACAGAGCAATCAGCCCCAGCATTTT.

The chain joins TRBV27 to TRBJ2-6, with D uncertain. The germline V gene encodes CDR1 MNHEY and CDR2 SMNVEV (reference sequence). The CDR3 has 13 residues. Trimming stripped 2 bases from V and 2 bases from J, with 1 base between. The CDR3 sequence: CASSLAGANVLTF. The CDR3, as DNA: TGTGCCAGCAGTTTAGCTGGGGCCAACGTCCTGACTTTC.

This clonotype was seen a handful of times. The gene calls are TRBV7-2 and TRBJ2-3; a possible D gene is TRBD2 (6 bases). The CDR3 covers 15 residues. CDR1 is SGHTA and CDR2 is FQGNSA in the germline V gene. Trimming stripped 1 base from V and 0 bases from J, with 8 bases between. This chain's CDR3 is CASSLDGTSTDTQYF. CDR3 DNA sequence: TGTGCCAGCAGCTTAGACGGGACTAGCACAGATACGCAGTATTTT. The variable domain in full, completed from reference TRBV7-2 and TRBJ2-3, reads GAGVSQSPSNKVTEKGKDVELRCDPISGHTALYWYRQSLGQGLEFLIYFQGNSAPDKSGLPSDRFSAERTGGSVSTLTIQRTQQEDSAVYLCASSLDGTSTDTQYFGPGTRLTVL.

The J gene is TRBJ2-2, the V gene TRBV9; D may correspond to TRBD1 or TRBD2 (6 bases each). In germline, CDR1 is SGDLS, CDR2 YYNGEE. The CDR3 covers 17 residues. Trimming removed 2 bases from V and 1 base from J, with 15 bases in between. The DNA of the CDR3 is TGTGCCAGCAGCGTCCGGCCGGAGGGGGTGAACACCGGGGAGCTGTTTTTT. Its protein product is CASSVRPEGVNTGELFF. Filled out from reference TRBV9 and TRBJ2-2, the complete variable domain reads DSGVTQTPKHLITATGQRVTLRCSPRSGDLSVYWYQQSLDQGLQFLIQYYNGEERAKGNILERFSAQQFPDLHSELNLSSLELGDSALYFCASSVRPEGVNTGELFFGEGSRLTVL.

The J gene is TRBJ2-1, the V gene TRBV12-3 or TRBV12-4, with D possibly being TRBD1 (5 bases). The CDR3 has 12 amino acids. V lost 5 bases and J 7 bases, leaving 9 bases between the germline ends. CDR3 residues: CASSLQENEQFF. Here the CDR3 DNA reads TGTGCCAGCAGTCTACAGGAAAATGAGCAGTTCTTC.

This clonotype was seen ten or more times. In DNA, the CDR3 is TGTGCCAGCAGTTTATCGGGTTCTAGGGATGAGCAGTTCTTC. Translating it yields CASSLSGSRDEQFF. The chain couples TRBV28 to TRBJ2-1; D not resolved. The CDR3 is 14 amino acids. Germline lookup yields CDR1 MDHEN and CDR2 SYDVKM. The V and J ends lost 1 base and 8 bases respectively, with 12 bases between them.

In nucleotides, the CDR3 is TGTGCCAGCAGTGAAGGGTCTTTTGCCCTCCACTTT. This sequence encodes CASSEGSFALHF. The chain couples TRBV25-1 to TRBJ1-6; no reliable D call. Trimming left V 2 bases short and J 14 bases short, with 10 bases between. The CDR3 runs 12 residues. CDR1 MGHDK and CDR2 SYGVNS come from the germline V gene. The variable domain in full, completed from reference TRBV25-1 and TRBJ1-6, reads EADIYQTPRYLVIGTGKKITLECSQTMGHDKMYWYQQDPGMELHLIHYSYGVNSTEKGDLSSESTVSRIRTEHFPLTLESARPSHTSQYLCASSEGSFALHFGNGTRLTVT.

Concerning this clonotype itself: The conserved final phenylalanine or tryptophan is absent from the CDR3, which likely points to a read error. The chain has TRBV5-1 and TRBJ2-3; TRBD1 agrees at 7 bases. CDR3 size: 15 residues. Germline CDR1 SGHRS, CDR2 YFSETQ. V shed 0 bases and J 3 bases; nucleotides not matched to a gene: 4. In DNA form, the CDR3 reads TGCGCCAGCAGCTTGGAGGGGGCGATAACAGATACGCAGTATTCT. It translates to CASSLEGAITDTQYS.

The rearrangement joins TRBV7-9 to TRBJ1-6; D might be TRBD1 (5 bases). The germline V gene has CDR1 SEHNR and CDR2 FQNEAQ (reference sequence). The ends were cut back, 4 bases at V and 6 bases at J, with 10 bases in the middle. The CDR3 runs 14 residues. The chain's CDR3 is CASSSYGGNSPLHF. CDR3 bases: TGTGCCAGCAGCTCCTACGGGGGTAATTCACCCCTCCACTTT.

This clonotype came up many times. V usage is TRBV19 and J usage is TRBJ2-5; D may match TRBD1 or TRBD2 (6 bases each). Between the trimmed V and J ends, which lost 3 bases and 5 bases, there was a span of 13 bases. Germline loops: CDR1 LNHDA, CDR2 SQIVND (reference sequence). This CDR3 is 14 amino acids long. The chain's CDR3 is CASSIGGPPETQYF. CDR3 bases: TGTGCCAGTAGTATCGGGGGCCCCCCGGAGACCCAGTACTTC.

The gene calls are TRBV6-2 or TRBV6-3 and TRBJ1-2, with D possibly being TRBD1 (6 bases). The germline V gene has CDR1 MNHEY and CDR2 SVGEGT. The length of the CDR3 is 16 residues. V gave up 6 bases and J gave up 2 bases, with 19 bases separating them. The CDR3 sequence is CASRLRDTLQNYGYTF. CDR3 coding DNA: TGTGCCAGCAGGCTGCGGGACACCCTCCAAAACTATGGCTACACCTTC.

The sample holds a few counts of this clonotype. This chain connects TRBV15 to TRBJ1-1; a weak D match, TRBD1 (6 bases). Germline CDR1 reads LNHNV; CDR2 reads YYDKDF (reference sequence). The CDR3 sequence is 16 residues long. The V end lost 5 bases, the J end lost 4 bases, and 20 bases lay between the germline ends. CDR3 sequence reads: CATSHPPDPGVTEAFF. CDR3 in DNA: TGTGCCACCAGCCACCCCCCCGACCCAGGGGTCACTGAAGCTTTCTTT.

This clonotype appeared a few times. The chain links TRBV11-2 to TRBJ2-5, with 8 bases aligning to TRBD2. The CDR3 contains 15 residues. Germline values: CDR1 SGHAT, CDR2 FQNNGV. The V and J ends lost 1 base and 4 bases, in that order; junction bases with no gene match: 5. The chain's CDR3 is CASSLGTSRVETQYF. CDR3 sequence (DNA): TGTGCCAGCAGCTTAGGGACTAGCAGGGTAGAGACCCAGTACTTC. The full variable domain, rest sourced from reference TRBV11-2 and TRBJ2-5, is EAGVAQSPRYKIIEKRQSVAFWCNPISGHATLYWYQQILGQGPKLLIQFQNNGVVDDSQLPKDRFSAERLKGVDSTLKIQPAKLEDSAVYLCASSLGTSRVETQYFGPGTRLLVL.

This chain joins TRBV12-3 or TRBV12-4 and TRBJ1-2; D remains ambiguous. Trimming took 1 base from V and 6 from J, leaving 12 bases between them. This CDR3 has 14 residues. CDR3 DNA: TGTGCCAGCAGTTTAGGGGTGGGGTACAATGGCTACACCTTC. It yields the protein CASSLGVGYNGYTF.

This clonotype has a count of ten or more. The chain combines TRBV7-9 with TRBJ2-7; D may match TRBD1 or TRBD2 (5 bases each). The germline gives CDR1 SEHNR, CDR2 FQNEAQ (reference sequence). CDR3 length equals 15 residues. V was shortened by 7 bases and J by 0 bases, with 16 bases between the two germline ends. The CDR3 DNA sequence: TGTGCCAGCACCCATAGTGGGACGAGCTCCTACGAGCAGTACTTC. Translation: CASTHSGTSSYEQYF.

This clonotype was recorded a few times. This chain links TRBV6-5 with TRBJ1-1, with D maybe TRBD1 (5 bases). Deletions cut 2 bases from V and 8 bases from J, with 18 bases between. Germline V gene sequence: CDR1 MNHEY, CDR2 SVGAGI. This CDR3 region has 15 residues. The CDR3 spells CASSYGTAITHEAFF. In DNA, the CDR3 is TGTGCCAGCAGTTACGGGACCGCTATCACTCACGAAGCTTTCTTT.

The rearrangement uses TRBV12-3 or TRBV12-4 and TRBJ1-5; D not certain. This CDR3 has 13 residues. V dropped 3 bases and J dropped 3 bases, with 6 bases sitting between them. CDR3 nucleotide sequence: TGTGCCAGCAGTTTGAACACCAATCAGCCCCAGCATTTT. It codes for CASSLNTNQPQHF.

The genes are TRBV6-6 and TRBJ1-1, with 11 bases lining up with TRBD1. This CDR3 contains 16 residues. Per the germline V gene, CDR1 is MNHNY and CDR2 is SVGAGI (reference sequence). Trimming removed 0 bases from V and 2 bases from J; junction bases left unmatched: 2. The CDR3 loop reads CASSYSRTGGNTEAFF. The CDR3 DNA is TGTGCCAGCAGTTACTCTAGGACAGGGGGCAACACTGAAGCTTTCTTT.

CDR3 in amino acids: CASSIPRERPASTDTQYF. CDR3 in DNA: TGTGCCAGTAGTATCCCCCGGGAGAGACCGGCTAGCACAGATACGCAGTATTTT. The chain is built from TRBV19 and TRBJ2-3, with D possibly matching TRBD2 (6 bases). Trimming shortened V by 3 bases and J by 0 bases, and 19 bases separated the two germline ends. Germline assignment: CDR1 LNHDA and CDR2 SQIVND (reference sequence). This CDR3 comprises 18 residues.

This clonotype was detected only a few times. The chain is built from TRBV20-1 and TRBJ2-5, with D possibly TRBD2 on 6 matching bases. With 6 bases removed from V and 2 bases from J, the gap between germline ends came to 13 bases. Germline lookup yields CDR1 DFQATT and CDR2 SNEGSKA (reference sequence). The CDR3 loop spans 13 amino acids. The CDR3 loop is CSARDSWQETQYF. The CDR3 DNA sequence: TGCAGTGCCCGGGACTCGTGGCAAGAGACCCAGTACTTC.

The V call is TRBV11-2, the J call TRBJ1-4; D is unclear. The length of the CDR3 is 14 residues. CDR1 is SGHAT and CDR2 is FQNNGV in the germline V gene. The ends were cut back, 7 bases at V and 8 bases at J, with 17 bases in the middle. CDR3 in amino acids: CASTWVGAREKLFF. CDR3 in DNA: TGTGCCAGCACCTGGGTAGGAGCTAGGGAAAAACTGTTTTTT. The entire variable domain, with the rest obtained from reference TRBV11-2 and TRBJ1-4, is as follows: EAGVAQSPRYKIIEKRQSVAFWCNPISGHATLYWYQQILGQGPKLLIQFQNNGVVDDSQLPKDRFSAERLKGVDSTLKIQPAKLEDSAVYLCASTWVGAREKLFFGSGTQLSVL.

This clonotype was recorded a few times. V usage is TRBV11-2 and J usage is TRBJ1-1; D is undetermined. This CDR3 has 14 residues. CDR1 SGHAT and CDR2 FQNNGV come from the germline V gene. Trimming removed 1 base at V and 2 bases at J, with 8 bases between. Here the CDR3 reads CASSLVSVNTEAFF. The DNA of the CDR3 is TGTGCCAGCAGCTTAGTCTCGGTCAACACTGAAGCTTTCTTT.

CDR3 sequence: CASSPSGLAGDIDEQFF. The CDR3 DNA follows: TGTGCCAGCAGCCCTTCCGGACTAGCGGGAGACATCGATGAGCAGTTCTTC. The chain joins TRBV11-2 to TRBJ2-1; TRBD2 matches 13 bases. The CDR3 is made up of 17 amino acids. CDR1 SGHAT and CDR2 FQNNGV come from the germline V gene. The J segment lost 8 bases and the V segment lost 5 bases, leaving 12 bases of the junction unmatched. The full variable domain, with the rest looked up from reference TRBV11-2 and TRBJ2-1, is EAGVAQSPRYKIIEKRQSVAFWCNPISGHATLYWYQQILGQGPKLLIQFQNNGVVDDSQLPKDRFSAERLKGVDSTLKIQPAKLEDSAVYLCASSPSGLAGDIDEQFFGPGTRLTVL.

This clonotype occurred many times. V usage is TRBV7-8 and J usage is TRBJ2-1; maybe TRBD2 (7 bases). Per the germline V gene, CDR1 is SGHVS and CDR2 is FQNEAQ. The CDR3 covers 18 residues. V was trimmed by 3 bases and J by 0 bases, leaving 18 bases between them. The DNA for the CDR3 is TGTGCCAGCAGCTTGAGGGGGGGGACGGCGAGCTCCTACAATGAGCAGTTCTTC. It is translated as CASSLRGGTASSYNEQFF.

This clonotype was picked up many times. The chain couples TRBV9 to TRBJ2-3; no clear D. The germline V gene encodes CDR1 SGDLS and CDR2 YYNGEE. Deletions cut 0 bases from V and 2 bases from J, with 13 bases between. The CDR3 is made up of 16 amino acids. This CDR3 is CASSVDGRDTTDTQYF. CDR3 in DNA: TGTGCCAGCAGCGTAGATGGGCGTGACACCACAGATACGCAGTATTTT.

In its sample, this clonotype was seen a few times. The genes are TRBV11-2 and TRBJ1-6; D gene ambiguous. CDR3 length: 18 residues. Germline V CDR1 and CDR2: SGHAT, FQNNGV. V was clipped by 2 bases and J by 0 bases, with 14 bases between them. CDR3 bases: TGTGCCAGCAGCTTATCCAGGTGGCCGACCTCCTATAATTCACCCCTCCACTTT. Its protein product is CASSLSRWPTSYNSPLHF.

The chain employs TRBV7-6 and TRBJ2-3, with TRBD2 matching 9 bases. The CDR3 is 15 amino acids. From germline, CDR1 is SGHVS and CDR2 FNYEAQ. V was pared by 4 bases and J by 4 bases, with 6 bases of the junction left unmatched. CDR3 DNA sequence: TGTGCCAGCAGCTCCCAGCGGGGGGCCCCAGATACGCAGTATTTT. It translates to CASSSQRGAPDTQYF.

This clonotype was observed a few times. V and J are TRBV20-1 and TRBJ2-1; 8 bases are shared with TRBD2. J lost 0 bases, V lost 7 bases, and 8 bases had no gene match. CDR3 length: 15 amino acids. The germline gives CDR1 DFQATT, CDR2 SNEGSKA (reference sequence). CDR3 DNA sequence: TGCAGTGGTCAGCTAGCGGGCAGCTCCTACAATGAGCAGTTCTTC. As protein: CSGQLAGSSYNEQFF.

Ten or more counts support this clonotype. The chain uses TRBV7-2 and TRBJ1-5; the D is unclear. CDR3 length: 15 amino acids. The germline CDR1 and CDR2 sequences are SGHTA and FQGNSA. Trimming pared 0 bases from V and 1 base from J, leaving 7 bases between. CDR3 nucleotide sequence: TGTGCCAGCAGCTTAGCGGATGCCAGCAATCAGCCCCAGCATTTT. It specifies CASSLADASNQPQHF. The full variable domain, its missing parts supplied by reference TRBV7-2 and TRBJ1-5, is GAGVSQSPSNKVTEKGKDVELRCDPISGHTALYWYRQSLGQGLEFLIYFQGNSAPDKSGLPSDRFSAERTGGSVSTLTIQRTQQEDSAVYLCASSLADASNQPQHFGDGTRLSIL.

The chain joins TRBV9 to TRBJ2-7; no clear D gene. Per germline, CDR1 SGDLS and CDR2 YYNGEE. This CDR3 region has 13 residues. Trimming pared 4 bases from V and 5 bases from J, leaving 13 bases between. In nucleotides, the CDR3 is TGTGCCAGCAGCCCCGGGCATCCAAACGAGCAGTACTTC. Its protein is CASSPGHPNEQYF.